This TCR beta chain was captured in a study of graft-versus-host responses after intestinal transplantation. About the research overall: Isolated intestinal, liver-intestinal, or multivisceral transplants were what recipients had. After anti-thymocyte globulin induction, recipients took tacrolimus and steroids for roughly three years. Overall study results and limits: Recipient marrow contained GvH clones, some of which appeared first in ileum or blood.

Turning to this clone: Antigen: not known.

Generated by immunoSEQ multiplex PCR, the TCRdb table keeps only in-frame clones and is missing some. The sample records 15,000 or so clones, 67% being singletons. CDR3 length equals 15 residues. CDR1 and CDR2 (germline): GTSNPN, SVGIG (reference sequence). V was clipped by 6 bases and J by 0 bases, with 15 bases between them. Graft material was processed, releasing intraepithelial and lamina propria lymphocytes. The sequencing here drew on ileum tissue, taken just over 650 days after intestinal transplantation. The clonotype comes from a human patient who received an intestinal transplant, so some T cells may come from the graft donor. The V and J genes are TRBV30 and TRBJ2-1; tentatively, D is TRBD1 (6 bases). As DNA, the CDR3 is TGTGCCTGCCAAGGGGGAGCGAGCTCCTACAATGAGCAGTTCTTC. Translating gives CACQGGASSYNEQFF.